One sample yielded the 31 T cell receptor beta chains listed below, sequenced in a study of human T cells and chemical hapten exposure. Via MiXCR, TCRdb re-called the RACE reads, giving one row per CDR3 protein. The sample records 80,000 to 95,000 distinct CDR3 sequences, roughly 11% being singletons. Time point: patch test 2, 6 weeks after DPC sensitization. Stated treatment: therapeutic diphenylcyclopropenone sensitization with weekly scalp DPC. The sequences come from whole blood, collected in connection with sensitization to the hapten diphenylcyclopropenone (DPC). Receptors were obtained from a man aged 40-55 years with alopecia areata. Some clones in this sample may be carry-over from other donors' samples.

The chain links TRBV7-9 to TRBJ1-2; no clear D gene. Germline V lookup: CDR1 SEHNR, CDR2 FQNEAQ (reference sequence). The CDR3 has 13 residues. V was clipped by 2 bases and J by 2 bases, with 6 bases between them. Here the CDR3 reads CASSLLQNYGYTF. DNA for the CDR3: TGTGCCAGCAGCTTACTACAGAACTATGGCTACACCTTC.

The sample holds many counts of this clonotype. The V gene is TRBV2, the J gene TRBJ1-3; no clear D. The germline gives CDR1 SNHLY, CDR2 FYNNEI. Trimming shortened V by 6 bases and J by 3 bases, and 6 bases separated the two germline ends. The CDR3 extends over 12 amino acids. The CDR3 coding sequence is TGTGCCAGCAGCCTCGATGGAAACACCATATATTTT. Protein product: CASSLDGNTIYF.

V gene TRBV28 combines with J gene TRBJ2-7, with D possibly TRBD2 on 5 matching bases. Germline V gene sequence: CDR1 MDHEN, CDR2 SYDVKM. Trimming shortened V by 6 bases and J by 4 bases, and 16 bases separated the two germline ends. This CDR3 comprises 14 residues. CDR3 loop: CASSGIRGGYEQYF. Here the CDR3 DNA reads TGTGCCAGCAGCGGTATACGGGGTGGGTACGAGCAGTACTTC.

Notes on this clonotype: A read error may account for a junction end that differs from germline. V gene TRBV13 combines with J gene TRBJ1-4; 8 bases are shared with TRBD1. The germline gives CDR1 PRHDT, CDR2 FYEKMQ (reference sequence). The CDR3 extends over 14 amino acids. The CDR3 DNA sequence: TGTGCCAGCAGCCCGCAGGGGGCCAGAGAAAAACTGTCTTTT. Translating gives CASSPQGAREKLSF.

The rearrangement joins TRBV29-1 to TRBJ2-7; D tentatively fits TRBD1 or TRBD2 (5 bases each). V dropped 7 bases and J dropped 4 bases, with 17 bases sitting between them. The CDR3 spans 13 residues. The germline V gene has CDR1 SQVTM and CDR2 ANQGSEA. The CDR3 is CSAEGRDGYEQYF. CDR3 nucleotide sequence: TGCAGCGCTGAGGGCAGGGACGGGTACGAGCAGTACTTC.

This clonotype has a handful of counts. The V and J genes are TRBV18 and TRBJ1-4; D is unresolved. This CDR3 comprises 13 residues. Per the germline V gene, CDR1 is KGHSH and CDR2 is LQKENI. V lost 3 bases to trimming and J lost 4 bases, with 6 bases between them. CDR3 sequence reads: CASSPMGNEKLFF. DNA for the CDR3: TGTGCCAGCTCACCCATGGGTAATGAAAAACTGTTTTTT.

This clonotype has only a few counts. The rearrangement links TRBV28 to TRBJ2-6; unclear D gene. Germline V gene data show CDR1 as MDHEN and CDR2 as SYDVKM. V gave up 3 bases and J gave up 3 bases, with 15 bases separating them. This CDR3 comprises 17 residues. In nucleotides, the CDR3 is TGTGCCAGCAGTTTTGACGCCCAGGCCCTTGGGGCCAACGTCCTGACTTTC. Translation gives CASSFDAQALGANVLTF.

The CDR3 spells CASSEQDTGELFF. As DNA, the CDR3 is TGTGCCAGCAGTGAACAGGACACCGGGGAGCTGTTTTTT. The chain carries TRBV6-2 or TRBV6-3 and TRBJ2-2, with D tentatively TRBD1 (5 bases). V was trimmed by 5 bases and J by 3 bases, leaving 7 bases between them. The CDR3 covers 13 residues. Looked up from germline, CDR1 is MNHEY and CDR2 is SVGEGT.

This clonotype was observed a handful of times. The chain joins TRBV7-3 to TRBJ2-3; D perhaps matches TRBD1 (5 bases). Germline CDR1 and CDR2: SGHTA and FQGTGA. This CDR3 spans 13 amino acids. V lost 5 bases and J lost 1, with 7 bases in between. This CDR3 reads CASSGHRTDTQYF. The CDR3 DNA reads TGTGCCAGCAGCGGACACCGCACAGATACGCAGTATTTT.

This sequence joins TRBV9 and TRBJ2-1; maybe TRBD2 (6 bases). V was cut by 0 bases and J by 4 bases, with 14 bases left in between. This CDR3 is 16 amino acids long. CDR1 and CDR2 from the germline V gene are SGDLS and YYNGEE. The DNA for the CDR3 is TGTGCCAGCAGCGTAGGCCTGGGGGGAGATTACAATGAGCAGTTCTTC. It is translated as CASSVGLGGDYNEQFF.

There are a few counts of this clonotype. The chain employs TRBV6-2 or TRBV6-3 and TRBJ2-1; 9 bases match TRBD2. The CDR3 contains 13 residues. V shed 6 bases, J shed 7 bases, and the junction held 4 bases outside the gene matches. Germline values: CDR1 MNHEY, CDR2 SVGEGT. This chain's CDR3 is CASRLAGTNEQFF. In DNA, the CDR3 is TGTGCCAGCAGACTAGCGGGTACAAATGAGCAGTTCTTC.

This clonotype was observed at least ten times. This rearrangement joins TRBV7-2 to TRBJ2-4; tentatively, D is TRBD2 (5 bases). Trimming left V 5 bases short and J 8 bases short, with 7 bases between. CDR3 length: 11 residues. Per the germline V gene, CDR1 is SGHTA and CDR2 is FQGNSA. This CDR3 is CASSQEDIQYF. CDR3 DNA: TGTGCCAGCAGCCAGGAGGACATTCAGTACTTC.

This clonotype was picked up many times. V and J are TRBV21-1 and TRBJ2-5; the DNA was not used to check the table's D call, TRBD1. TRBV21-1 is deemed a pseudogene. The length of the CDR3 is 14 residues. DNA of the CDR3: TGTGCCAGCAGTGAGACAGGGATCCAAGAGACCCAGTACTTC. This gives the protein CASSETGIQETQYF.

Concerning this clonotype itself: One end of the junction fails to match germline, which may point to a read error. V usage is TRBV24-1 and J usage is TRBJ2-2; weak D call: TRBD1 (6 bases). Germline CDR1 KGHDR, CDR2 SFDVKD. The CDR3 contains 14 residues. CDR3 loop: CATSDTGYTVELFF. CDR3 DNA: TGTGCCACCAGTGATACAGGGTACACCGTGGAGCTGTTTTTT.

This clonotype was seen a few times. This chain connects TRBV7-2 to TRBJ2-3; the D gene is possibly TRBD2 (5 bases). The length of the CDR3 is 16 residues. Germline CDR1 and CDR2: SGHTA and FQGNSA. Trimming stripped 2 bases from V and 1 base from J, with 13 bases between. The CDR3 bases are TGTGCCAGCAGCTTACTGGCATCTAGCCGCACAGATACGCAGTATTTT. It encodes CASSLLASSRTDTQYF.

This clonotype was seen only a few times. V gene TRBV29-1 combines with J gene TRBJ2-3; 8 bases are a match to TRBD2. Germline V gives CDR1 SQVTM, CDR2 ANQGSEA. CDR3 length equals 15 residues. V lost 1 base, J lost 5 bases, and 8 bases stayed unmatched. The CDR3 nucleotides are TGCAGCGTTGAAGCACTAGCGGATGGGGGAGATACGCAGTATTTT. Translation: CSVEALADGGDTQYF.

The chain couples TRBV11-2 to TRBJ2-7, with TRBD2 matching over 12 bases. This CDR3 spans 15 amino acids. Germline V gene data show CDR1 as SGHAT and CDR2 as FQNNGV. V was pared by 5 bases and J by 2 bases, with 4 bases of the junction left unmatched. CDR3 residues: CASSPLAGGPYEQYV. The DNA for the CDR3 is TGTGCCAGCAGCCCCCTAGCGGGAGGGCCCTACGAGCAGTACGTC.

The sample holds a few counts of this clonotype. The chain combines TRBV3-1 with TRBJ2-2; D possibly corresponds to TRBD2 (6 bases). V shed 2 bases and J shed 2 bases, with 12 bases lying between them. The CDR3 is 16 residues long. The germline CDR1 and CDR2 sequences are LGHDT and YNNKEL (reference sequence). The CDR3 sequence: CASSQWDSANTGELFF. The CDR3 DNA is TGTGCCAGCAGCCAATGGGACTCCGCCAACACCGGGGAGCTGTTTTTT.

At least ten counts were recorded for this clonotype. The rearrangement links TRBV30 to TRBJ2-3, with 8 bases that match TRBD2. This CDR3 is 15 amino acids long. The V segment lost 2 bases and the J segment 5 bases; nucleotides outside the gene matches: 9. Germline V lookup: CDR1 GTSNPN, CDR2 SVGIG (reference sequence). The chain's CDR3 is CAWSTSGSGIDTQYF. CDR3 bases: TGTGCCTGGAGTACGAGCGGGAGCGGTATAGATACGCAGTATTTT. The full variable domain, its missing parts supplied by reference TRBV30 and TRBJ2-3, is SQTIHQWPATLVQPVGSPLSLECTVEGTSNPNLYWYRQAAGRGLQLLFYSVGIGQISSEVPQNLSASRPQDRQFILSSKKLLLSDSGFYLCAWSTSGSGIDTQYFGPGTRLTVL.

A note on this clonotype: This sequence may be a read error, since a much larger clone differs from it by one base. This sequence joins TRBV6-2 or TRBV6-3 and TRBJ1-5; perhaps TRBD1 as D (5 bases). Germline lookup yields CDR1 MNHEY and CDR2 SVGEGT. The CDR3 totals 14 residues. The CDR3 region has the DNA TGTGCCAGCAGTTCCGGGGGAAGCAATCAGCCCCAGAATTTT. Translated, it gives CASSSGGSNQPQNF.

The rearrangement joins TRBV28 to TRBJ2-4; D gene ambiguous. Germline CDR1 MDHEN, CDR2 SYDVKM. V lost 5 bases and J lost 0, with 11 bases in between. The CDR3 extends over 15 amino acids. This CDR3 reads CASSQVHKAKNIQYF. CDR3 bases: TGTGCCAGCAGTCAGGTCCACAAAGCCAAAAACATTCAGTACTTC. Using reference TRBV28 and TRBJ2-4 for the parts outside the CDR3, the full variable domain is DVKVTQSSRYLVKRTGEKVFLECVQDMDHENMFWYRQDPGLGLRLIYFSYDVKMKEKGDIPEGYSVSREKKERFSLILESASTNQTSMYLCASSQVHKAKNIQYFGAGTRLSVL.

The chain couples TRBV6-5 to TRBJ2-1; maybe TRBD2 (5 bases). Per germline, CDR1 MNHEY and CDR2 SVGAGI. CDR3 size: 16 residues. V was shortened by 6 bases and J by 2 bases, with 17 bases between the two germline ends. The CDR3 nucleotides are TGTGCCAGCAGCCCCCGTTCGGCGGGCACCTACAATGAGCAGTTCTTC. Amino acids: CASSPRSAGTYNEQFF.

This clonotype was observed a few times. This chain links TRBV24-1 with TRBJ2-3; tentatively, D is TRBD2 (5 bases). CDR1 and CDR2 (germline): KGHDR, SFDVKD. The CDR3 is 14 amino acids. Trimming cost V 3 bases and J 11 bases, with 17 bases left between them. The CDR3 region has the DNA TGTGCCACCAGTGATGAGGGTCGCGGGCTTGGGCAGTATTTT. Its protein product is CATSDEGRGLGQYF.

The chain combines TRBV7-3 with TRBJ2-7; D uncertain. CDR1 is SGHTA, CDR2 FQGTGA, per germline. The CDR3 length is 9 residues. The V end was cut by 8 bases, the J end by 5 bases, with 4 bases between. The CDR3 DNA is TGTGCCAGCGGGGACGAGCAGTACGTC. Its translation: CASGDEQYV.

The V gene is TRBV4-2, the J gene TRBJ2-1, with 9 bases identical to TRBD1. From germline, CDR1 is LGHNA and CDR2 YNFKEQ. V dropped 0 bases and J dropped 7; count of bases not matched to a gene: 13. The CDR3 sequence is 18 residues long. CDR3 coding DNA: TGTGCCAGCAGCCAAGATCGGGACCGGGGACAGGGTGGGAATGAGCAGTTCTTC. Amino acid sequence: CASSQDRDRGQGGNEQFF.

This clonotype turned up a few times. The CDR3: CASIGTGMNTEAFF. The CDR3 nucleotides read TGTGCCAGCATTGGGACAGGCATGAACACTGAAGCTTTCTTT. The gene calls are TRBV4-2 and TRBJ1-1; 8 positions match TRBD1. The V gene's germline CDR1 is LGHNA and CDR2 YNFKEQ. The CDR3 has 14 residues. Trimming removed 7 bases from V and 0 bases from J; junction bases left unmatched: 4.

This clonotype was recorded many times. The chain recombines TRBV5-1 with TRBJ1-1, with unresolved D. From germline, CDR1 is SGHRS and CDR2 YFSETQ. V was shortened by 6 bases and J by 1 base, with 10 bases between the two germline ends. This CDR3 is 13 amino acids long. For the CDR3, the DNA is TGCGCCAGCAAATTCGGAGGGAACACTGAAGCTTTCTTT. Translated: CASKFGGNTEAFF.

Here the CDR3 reads CASSFVGRNSPLHF. CDR3 nucleotides: TGTGCCAGCAGTTTCGTGGGGAGGAATTCACCCCTCCACTTT. The rearrangement links TRBV28 to TRBJ1-6; unclear D gene. Germline loops: CDR1 MDHEN, CDR2 SYDVKM. V lost 3 bases to trimming and J lost 7 bases, with 10 bases between them. This CDR3 region has 14 residues.

This clonotype was observed a few times. The chain has TRBV29-1 and TRBJ2-5; TRBD2 is a possible D gene (5 bases). V gave up 0 bases and J gave up 5 bases, with 13 bases separating them. This CDR3 contains 14 residues. Germline CDR1 reads SQVTM; CDR2 reads ANQGSEA. The CDR3 DNA reads TGCAGCGTTGAAGATCTAGGGAGTCATGAGACCCAGTACTTC. This gives the protein CSVEDLGSHETQYF.

The chain carries TRBV30 and TRBJ1-1, with D perhaps matching TRBD1 (6 bases). Trimming cost V 0 bases and J 0 bases, with 11 bases left between them. Looked up from germline, CDR1 is GTSNPN and CDR2 is SVGIG (reference sequence). The CDR3 loop spans 15 amino acids. The CDR3 sequence: CAWSVGGTMNTEAFF. The CDR3 DNA follows: TGTGCCTGGAGTGTAGGGGGGACCATGAACACTGAAGCTTTCTTT.

The J gene is TRBJ2-2, the V gene TRBV4-2; 7 bases fit TRBD2. V gave up 2 bases and J gave up 1 base; unmatched junction bases: 7. The CDR3 spans 17 residues. The germline CDR1 and CDR2 sequences are LGHNA and YNFKEQ. The CDR3 loop is CASSQSSLAGNTGELFF. Here the CDR3 DNA reads TGTGCCAGCAGCCAAAGCTCGTTAGCGGGGAACACCGGGGAGCTGTTTTTT.